This is a list of T cell receptor beta chains from one sample in a study of technical replicates of blood from several donors. Repertoires were generated with immunoSEQ multiplex PCR, while TCRdb's copy carries only in-frame clones and drops some. This table holds just over 55,000 clones, 93% found once. Sequencing was carried out using PBMCs. All receptors come from a human donor in good health. Some clones in this sample may be carry-over from other donors' samples. The CDR3 runs from the conserved cysteine through the conserved F or W. The D gene is left open where the match is weak. Not every row has a clone size; where given, it reads once, few, many or a size class.

v_gene	abundance	j_gene	d_gene	CDR3aa	CDR3nt
TRBV4-2	NA	TRBJ2-7	TRBD1	CASSQDPTGYEQYF	TGTGCCAGCAGCCAAGATCCGACAGGGTACGAGCAGTACTTC
TRBV6-6	NA	TRBJ1-5	NA	CASRTGPVGQPQHF	TGTGCCAGCAGAACTGGGCCCGTGGGTCAGCCCCAGCATTTT
TRBV7-3	NA	TRBJ2-3	NA	CASSLGLVTDTQYF	TGTGCCAGCAGCTTAGGACTGGTGACAGATACGCAGTATTTT
TRBV5-6	NA	TRBJ1-3	TRBD1	CASSLLQGTGNTIYF	TGTGCCAGCAGCTTGTTACAGGGGACAGGAAACACCATATATTTT
TRBV6-5	NA	TRBJ2-5	TRBD1	CASTGTGLSGETQYF	TGTGCCAGCACCGGGACAGGCCTGTCGGGGGAGACCCAGTACTTC
TRBV2	NA	TRBJ1-2	NA	CASSDTRTAVGYGYTF	TGTGCCAGCAGTGATACAAGGACAGCTGTCGGCTATGGCTACACCTTC
TRBV4-3	NA	TRBJ2-1	TRBD2	CASSQMLAGAGNEQFF	TGCGCCAGCAGCCAGATGCTAGCGGGAGCTGGCAATGAGCAGTTCTTC
TRBV7-2	NA	TRBJ1-6	NA	CASSLVSGQNSPLHF	TGTGCCAGCAGCTTAGTATCAGGGCAAAATTCACCCCTCCACTTT
TRBV5-1	large	TRBJ1-1	TRBD1	CASSLAGGYTEAFF	TGCGCCAGCAGCTTGGCAGGGGGGTACACTGAAGCTTTCTTT
TRBV2	few	TRBJ1-6	TRBD1	CASRKTGRDNSPLHF	TGTGCCAGCAGAAAGACAGGGAGAGATAATTCACCCCTCCACTTT
TRBV6-1	NA	TRBJ2-7	NA	CASSIDRPSSYEQYF	TGTGCCAGCAGTATCGACAGGCCGAGCTCCTACGAGCAGTACTTC
TRBV6-6	once	TRBJ2-5	NA	CASSYDPSRKTQYF	TGTGCCAGCAGTTACGATCCTAGTCGAAAGACCCAGTACTTC
TRBV20-1	NA	TRBJ2-7	TRBD2	CSAGAGSLQYF	TGCAGTGCCGGAGCGGGGTCCCTGCAGTACTTC
TRBV30	NA	TRBJ2-5	NA	CAWSAAGETQYF	TGTGCCTGGAGCGCCGCCGGGGAGACCCAGTACTTC
TRBV18	NA	TRBJ2-7	NA	CASSHRDSTYEQYF	TGTGCCAGCTCCCACCGGGACTCAACCTACGAGCAGTACTTC
TRBV9	NA	TRBJ2-1	TRBD2	CASSEGLALYNEQFF	TGTGCCAGCAGCGAGGGACTAGCGCTTTACAATGAGCAGTTCTTC
TRBV27	NA	TRBJ1-1	NA	CASSASQDLNTEAFF	TGTGCCAGCAGTGCGAGTCAGGATTTGAACACTGAAGCTTTCTTT
TRBV4-1	NA	TRBJ2-7	TRBD1	CASSQPRGQGLREQYF	TGCGCCAGCAGCCAACCACGGGGACAGGGATTGAGGGAGCAGTACTTC
TRBV7-9	NA	TRBJ2-7	NA	CASSFWMGGEQYF	TGTGCCAGCAGCTTCTGGATGGGCGGGGAGCAGTACTTC
TRBV5-4	NA	TRBJ2-7	NA	CASSFAGTYEQYF	TGTGCCAGCAGCTTTGCAGGAACCTACGAGCAGTACTTC
TRBV27	NA	TRBJ2-7	TRBD2	CASSSITLAGGYEQYF	TGTGCCAGCAGTTCAATCACACTGGCGGGAGGCTACGAGCAGTACTTC
TRBV5-1	once	TRBJ1-2	NA	CASSLRTDYGYTF	TGCGCCAGCAGCTTAAGGACAGACTATGGCTACACCTTC
TRBV4-1	NA	TRBJ2-5	NA	CASSQTDSQETQYF	TGCGCCAGCAGCCAGACCGACAGTCAAGAGACCCAGTACTTC
TRBV7-6	NA	TRBJ2-1	TRBD2	CASSPRAGLAGGLYNEQFF	TGTGCCAGCAGCCCTCGGGCGGGGCTAGCGGGAGGGTTATACAATGAGCAGTTCTTC
TRBV5-4	NA	TRBJ1-4	NA	CASSLGRVGEKLFF	TGTGCCAGCAGCTTGGGCAGGGTTGGTGAAAAACTGTTTTTT
TRBV18	NA	TRBJ1-1	NA	CASSPGMNTEAFF	TGTGCCAGCTCACCGGGCATGAACACTGAAGCTTTCTTT
TRBV7-6	NA	TRBJ1-3	TRBD1	CASSGGQGNTIYF	TGTGCCAGCAGCGGGGGACAGGGAAACACCATATATTTT
TRBV5-1	NA	TRBJ1-6	TRBD1	CASSPAGGYSPLHF	TGCGCCAGCAGCCCCGCAGGGGGGTATTCACCCCTCCACTTT
TRBV5-1	NA	TRBJ2-2	TRBD1	CASSPGTGKVDGELFF	TGCGCCAGCAGCCCCGGGACAGGGAAGGTGGACGGGGAGCTGTTTTTT
TRBV6-5	NA	TRBJ2-1	NA	CAARAPSYNEQFF	TGTGCCGCCCGAGCTCCTTCCTACAATGAGCAGTTCTTC
TRBV4-2	NA	TRBJ1-1	NA	CASSQHGGETEAFF	TGTGCCAGCAGCCAGCACGGGGGGGAAACTGAAGCTTTCTTT
TRBV6-4	NA	TRBJ2-1	TRBD2	CASSDTGGASSYNEQFF	TGTGCCAGCAGTGATACCGGGGGGGCGAGCTCCTACAATGAGCAGTTCTTC
TRBV30	NA	TRBJ1-4	NA	CAWRDEGGDEKLFF	TGTGCCTGGAGGGACGAGGGGGGGGATGAAAAACTGTTTTTT
TRBV12-5	NA	TRBJ1-1	NA	CASGYDRNTEAFF	TGTGCTAGTGGTTACGACAGGAACACTGAAGCTTTCTTT
TRBV7-2	NA	TRBJ1-2	NA	CASSLEQGGGYTF	TGTGCCAGCAGCTTAGAACAGGGAGGGGGCTACACCTTC
TRBV6-1	NA	TRBJ2-7	NA	CASSDNLGVHEQYF	TGTGCCAGCAGTGACAATCTAGGAGTCCACGAGCAGTACTTC
TRBV5-4	NA	TRBJ1-2	NA	CASSSPPTGSGYTF	TGTGCCAGCAGCTCCCCACCGACGGGGTCCGGCTACACCTTC
TRBV5-6	NA	TRBJ1-3	NA	CASSLAGILGNTIYF	TGTGCCAGCAGCTTGGCAGGGATCCTCGGAAACACCATATATTTT
TRBV9	NA	TRBJ1-1	TRBD1	CASSALQGARAEAFF	TGTGCCAGCAGCGCCTTACAGGGGGCGCGGGCTGAAGCTTTCTTT
TRBV21-1	NA	TRBJ1-2	NA	CASSPGQGACGYTF	TGTGCCAGCAGCCCGGGACAGGGGGCTTGTGGCTACACCTTC